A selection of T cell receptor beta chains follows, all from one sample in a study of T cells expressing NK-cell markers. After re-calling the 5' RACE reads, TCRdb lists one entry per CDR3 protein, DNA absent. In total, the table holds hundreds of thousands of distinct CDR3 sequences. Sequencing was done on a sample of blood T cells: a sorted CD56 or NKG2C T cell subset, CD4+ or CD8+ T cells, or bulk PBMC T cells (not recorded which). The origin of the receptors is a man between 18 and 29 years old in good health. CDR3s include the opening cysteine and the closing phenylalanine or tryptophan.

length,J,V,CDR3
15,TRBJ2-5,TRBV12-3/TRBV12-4,CASTTNANSRETQYF
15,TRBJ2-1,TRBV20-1,CSANSQLGRRNEQFF
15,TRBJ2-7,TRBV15,CATSRAPGTGVGQYF
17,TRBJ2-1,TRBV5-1,CASSRDSPRGSYNEQFF
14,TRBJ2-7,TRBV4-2,CASSPYGTSYEQYF
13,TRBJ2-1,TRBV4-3,CASSRSPQDEQFF
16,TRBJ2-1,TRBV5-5,CASSLDSGNSYNEQFF
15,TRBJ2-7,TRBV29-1,CSVLTGGQIFGEQYF
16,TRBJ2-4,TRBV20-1,CSARDLTSGVGNIQYF
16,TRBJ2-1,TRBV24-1,CATSDLGSFQLNEQFF
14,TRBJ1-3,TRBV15,CATTTVLSGNTIYF
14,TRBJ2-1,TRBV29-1,CSAETSGRTNEQFF
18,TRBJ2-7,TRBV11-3,CASSLGRGLSLWAYEQYF
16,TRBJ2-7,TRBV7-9,CASSLYSGIRIYEQYF
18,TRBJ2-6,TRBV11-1,CASSDPRGTGSGANVLTF
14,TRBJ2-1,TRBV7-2,CASSFAGGSNEQFF
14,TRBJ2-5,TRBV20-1,CSASRGISSETQYF
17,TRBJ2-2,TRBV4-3,CASSQDWREGLPGELFF
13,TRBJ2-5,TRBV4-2,CASSQGQRETQYF
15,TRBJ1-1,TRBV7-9,CASSYLSGGHTEAFF
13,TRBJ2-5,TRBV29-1,CSVRDRVQETQYF
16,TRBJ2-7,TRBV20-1,CSATPSLLASSREQYF
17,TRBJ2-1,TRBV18,CASSSTQDFSSYNEQFF
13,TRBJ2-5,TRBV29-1,CSVEGSIQETQYF
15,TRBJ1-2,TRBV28,CASLGSWNLNYGYTF
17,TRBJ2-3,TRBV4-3,CASSPNPGAGGTDTQYF
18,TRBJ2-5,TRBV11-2,CASSLIPDISGSQETQYF
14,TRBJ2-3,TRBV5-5,CASSLLLYTDTQYF
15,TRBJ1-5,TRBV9,CASSGGTGIGQPQHF
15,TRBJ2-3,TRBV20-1,CSARDRLAGYDTQYF
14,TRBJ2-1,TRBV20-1,CSATSGSMGNEQFF
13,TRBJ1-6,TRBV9,CASSVGGDSPLHF
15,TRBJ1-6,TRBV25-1,CASSREGLHNSPLHF
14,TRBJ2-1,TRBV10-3,CAISESSGYNEQFF
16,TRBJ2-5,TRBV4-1,CASSQGPGTVQETQYF
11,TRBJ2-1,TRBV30,CAWGVGTGEFF
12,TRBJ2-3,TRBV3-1,CASSQDLAKQYF
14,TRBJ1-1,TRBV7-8,CASSPSGGRGGAFF
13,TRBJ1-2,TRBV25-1,CASSLGDNYGYTF
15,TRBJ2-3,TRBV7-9,CASSEVVRNTDTQYF
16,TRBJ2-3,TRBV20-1,CSARSIEGGGTDTQYF
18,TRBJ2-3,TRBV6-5,CASSPPPWGAGPIDTQYF
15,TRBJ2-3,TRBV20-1,CSARDSGPGLDTQYF
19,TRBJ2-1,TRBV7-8,CASSFRTSGSRSSYNEQFF
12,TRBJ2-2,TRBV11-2,CASSAPYGELFF
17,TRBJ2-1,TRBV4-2,CASSQDPGTSEGNEQFF
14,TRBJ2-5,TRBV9,CASSVVAGSETQYF
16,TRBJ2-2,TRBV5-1,CASSLASRGGAGELFF
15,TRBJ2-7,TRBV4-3,CASSPTGQGTYEQYF
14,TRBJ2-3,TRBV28,CASQGPGLAFTQYF
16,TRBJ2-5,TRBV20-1,CSAPDVGHANQETQYF
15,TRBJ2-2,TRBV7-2,CASSSKTGSTGELFF
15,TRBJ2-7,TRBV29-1,CSVFNRTGRTYEQYF
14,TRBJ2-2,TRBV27,CASSLSGYRGELFF
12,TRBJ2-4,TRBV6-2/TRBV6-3,CAGGGALGIQYF
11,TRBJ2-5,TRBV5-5,CASSLEVTQYF
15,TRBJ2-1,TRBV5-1,CASSWQALDNNEQFF
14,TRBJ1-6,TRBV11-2,CATQDGVLDSPLHF
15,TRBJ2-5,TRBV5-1,CASRQVGTGEETQYF